The 22 T cell receptor beta chains below come from one sample, sequenced in a study of cytomegalovirus exposure and HLA in healthy donors. With 60 Vbeta and 13 Jbeta primers, the PCR was carried out. Only in-frame clones appear in the TCRdb table, and some are missing; sequencing was by immunoSEQ multiplex PCR. The table has about 160,000 clones, roughly 87% seen once. Sequences were obtained from PBMCs. Every receptor here comes from a girl aged 5 to 17 in good health and CMV-seropositive.

The V call is TRBV30, the J call TRBJ1-2; 8 bases agree with TRBD1. The J segment lost 2 bases and the V segment lost 2 bases, leaving 7 bases of the junction unmatched. CDR3 length equals 15 residues. The germline V gene has CDR1 GTSNPN and CDR2 SVGIG (reference sequence). The CDR3 sequence: CAWSLQGGWNYGYTF. The CDR3, as DNA: TGTGCCTGGAGTTTACAGGGGGGCTGGAACTATGGCTACACCTTC.

The chain combines TRBV2 with TRBJ1-5; possible D gene TRBD1, 5 bases. The V and J ends lost 0 bases and 1 base respectively, with 10 bases between them. Germline V gene sequence: CDR1 SNHLY, CDR2 FYNNEI. This CDR3 comprises 16 residues. CDR3 nucleotide sequence: TGTGCCAGCAGTGAAGCCGACAGTACCAGCAATCAGCCCCAGCATTTT. It yields the protein CASSEADSTSNQPQHF.

This chain's CDR3 is CASSLLIARYQQITQYF. In DNA form, the CDR3 reads TGTGCCAGCAGTCTCTTGATAGCGCGCTACCAACAGATAACGCAGTATTTT. The chain links TRBV2 to TRBJ2-3; D is possibly TRBD2 (5 bases). The V and J ends lost 5 bases and 9 bases respectively, with 27 bases between them. Germline V lookup: CDR1 SNHLY, CDR2 FYNNEI. The CDR3 contains 17 residues.

The chain carries TRBV5-4 and TRBJ1-4; the D is unclear. Per the germline V gene, CDR1 is SGHNT and CDR2 is YYREEE (reference sequence). Trimming shortened V by 4 bases and J by 7 bases, and 23 bases separated the two germline ends. CDR3 length equals 17 residues. DNA for the CDR3: TGTGCCAGCAGCCCGAATGGGCCCTTAAGTAAAGGTGAAAAACTGTTTTTT. The encoded protein is CASSPNGPLSKGEKLFF.

The CDR3 region has the DNA TGTGCCAGCAGGGAACTCGGGACTAGCGGGGTCTCCTACAATGAGCAGTTCTTC. It specifies CASRELGTSGVSYNEQFF. This sequence joins TRBV6-4 and TRBJ2-1, with TRBD2 identical over 13 bases. Germline-derived CDR1 and CDR2 are MRHNA and SNTAGT. The CDR3 is 18 amino acids. The J segment lost 0 bases and the V segment lost 6 bases, leaving 8 bases of the junction unmatched.

The V and J genes are TRBV18 and TRBJ2-7, with a tentative D call TRBD1 (6 bases). V was cut by 4 bases and J by 4 bases, with 11 bases left in between. Germline V lookup: CDR1 KGHSH, CDR2 LQKENI. This CDR3 comprises 13 residues. The CDR3 DNA reads TGTGCCAGCTCACTGGACAGAAGATACGAGCAGTACTTC. This encodes CASSLDRRYEQYF.

This clone has only a few counts. The chain couples TRBV10-3 to TRBJ2-1, with D perhaps matching TRBD2 (6 bases). Per the germline V gene, CDR1 is ENHRY and CDR2 is SYGVKD. Trimming left V 0 bases short and J 7 bases short, with 10 bases between. The CDR3 is 14 amino acids. CDR3 sequence (DNA): TGTGCCATCAGTGAGTCGAATGGGAGGAATGAGCAGTTCTTC. It yields the protein CAISESNGRNEQFF.

The chain is built from TRBV2 and TRBJ2-4; tentative D call: TRBD1 (6 bases). The CDR3 sequence is 17 residues long. V lost 5 bases and J 3 bases, leaving 20 bases between the germline ends. The germline CDR1 and CDR2 sequences are SNHLY and FYNNEI. Here the CDR3 reads CASSWDTDKGGKNIQYF. CDR3 nucleotide sequence: TGTGCCAGCAGTTGGGACACGGACAAAGGGGGCAAAAACATTCAGTACTTC.

This clone was counted a single time. The gene calls are TRBV6-5 and TRBJ2-2; D is unclear. Between the trimmed V and J ends, which lost 0 bases and 2 bases, there was a span of 7 bases. This CDR3 region has 15 residues. Germline CDR1 reads MNHEY; CDR2 reads SVGAGI. The CDR3 reads CASSYSLGNTGELFF. The CDR3 DNA reads as TGTGCCAGCAGTTACTCCCTAGGAAACACCGGGGAGCTGTTTTTT.

CDR3 bases: TGTGCCAGCAGTTTATTTAGCGGGAGTTTTAACGAGCAGTACTTC. It encodes CASSLFSGSFNEQYF. The chain employs TRBV27 and TRBJ2-7; 9 nucleotides line up with TRBD2. The CDR3 covers 15 residues. Germline CDR1 MNHEY, CDR2 SMNVEV (reference sequence). Germline trimming cut 1 base from V and 5 bases from J; bases unmatched to any gene: 6.

The count of this clone is one. V and J are TRBV30 and TRBJ2-7; 7 nucleotides agree with TRBD1. J was trimmed by 4 bases and V by 2 bases; bases with no gene match: 5. The germline CDR1 and CDR2 sequences are GTSNPN and SVGIG (reference sequence). The CDR3 is made up of 13 amino acids. The CDR3 DNA sequence: TGTGCCTGGAGTTTAAGACAGGGTTACGAGCAGTACTTC. Encoded protein: CAWSLRQGYEQYF. Full variable domain (remainder filled in from reference TRBV30 and TRBJ2-7): SQTIHQWPATLVQPVGSPLSLECTVEGTSNPNLYWYRQAAGRGLQLLFYSVGIGQISSEVPQNLSASRPQDRQFILSSKKLLLSDSGFYLCAWSLRQGYEQYFGPGTRLTVT.

The CDR3 sequence: CASSSRDTLNEQYF. The DNA of the CDR3 is TGTGCCAGCAGTTCCCGGGACACCCTAAACGAGCAGTACTTC. The chain has TRBV28 and TRBJ2-7; TRBD1 might be the D (6 bases). The V end was cut by 4 bases, the J end by 5 bases, with 15 bases between. Germline V gene data show CDR1 as MDHEN and CDR2 as SYDVKM. CDR3 size: 14 residues.

V gene TRBV30 combines with J gene TRBJ2-3; 10 positions agree with TRBD2. V gave up 0 bases and J gave up 6 bases; unmatched junction bases: 12. CDR3 length equals 17 residues. Germline loops: CDR1 GTSNPN, CDR2 SVGIG (reference sequence). In DNA, the CDR3 is TGTGCCTGGAGTGTACTAGCGAGCGGGGGGGCTATGGATACGCAGTATTTT. Translation: CAWSVLASGGAMDTQYF.

The chain joins TRBV30 to TRBJ2-7; 7 bases are shared with TRBD1. From germline, CDR1 is GTSNPN and CDR2 SVGIG (reference sequence). The CDR3 sequence is 13 residues long. V lost 0 bases and J lost 5; bases outside the gene matches: 4. The CDR3 loop is CAWSVRGPDEQYF. CDR3 bases: TGTGCCTGGAGTGTAAGGGGGCCGGACGAGCAGTACTTC. Variable domain in full (rest from reference TRBV30 and TRBJ2-7): SQTIHQWPATLVQPVGSPLSLECTVEGTSNPNLYWYRQAAGRGLQLLFYSVGIGQISSEVPQNLSASRPQDRQFILSSKKLLLSDSGFYLCAWSVRGPDEQYFGPGTRLTVT.

This clone appeared once. The rearrangement links TRBV10-3 to TRBJ2-3, with D perhaps TRBD2 (6 bases). Germline V gives CDR1 ENHRY, CDR2 SYGVKD. The CDR3 length is 16 residues. The V and J ends lost 3 bases and 3 bases respectively, with 16 bases between them. The CDR3 DNA follows: TGTGCCATCAGTGATCCGACTAGTTTCTCGACAGATACGCAGTATTTT. Residues: CAISDPTSFSTDTQYF.

The chain joins TRBV5-4 to TRBJ1-2; D uncertain. Germline V gives CDR1 SGHNT, CDR2 YYREEE (reference sequence). V lost 4 bases, J lost 0 bases, and 10 bases lay in between. The CDR3 is made up of 14 amino acids. Here the CDR3 reads CASSLPGTNYGYTF. In DNA form, the CDR3 reads TGTGCCAGCAGCCTTCCGGGAACTAACTATGGCTACACCTTC.

This chain connects TRBV15 to TRBJ2-1, with 7 bases identical to TRBD2. Germline-derived CDR1 and CDR2 are LNHNV and YYDKDF (reference sequence). Trimming removed 3 bases from V and 7 bases from J; junction bases left unmatched: 12. The CDR3 runs to 16 residues. DNA of the CDR3: TGTGCCACCAGCAGGGGACTTGGCGGGAGTTGGAATGAGCAGTTCTTC. It specifies CATSRGLGGSWNEQFF.

Written as DNA, the CDR3 is TGTGCCAGCTCGGACAACCCGCCTAGCGGGAGGGCCCAGTACTTC. Its translation: CASSDNPPSGRAQYF. V usage is TRBV2 and J usage is TRBJ2-5; 12 bases agree with TRBD2. The CDR3 spans 15 residues. Per the germline V gene, CDR1 is SNHLY and CDR2 is FYNNEI. Trimming at V came to 8 bases and at J to 9 bases, leaving 13 bases not matched to a gene.

The table lists this clone with a few counts. The rearrangement links TRBV30 to TRBJ1-1; D is unclear. Per germline, CDR1 GTSNPN and CDR2 SVGIG (reference sequence). The V gene lost 2 bases and the J gene lost 5 bases, with 12 bases spanning the gap. This CDR3 comprises 13 residues. The CDR3 loop reads CAWSQDWRTEAFF. The CDR3 coding sequence is TGTGCCTGGAGTCAAGACTGGAGAACTGAAGCTTTCTTT.

V usage is TRBV7-2 and J usage is TRBJ1-2; TRBD1 matches at 7 bases. The CDR3 totals 13 residues. Trimming cost V 5 bases and J 7 bases; bases outside gene matches: 7. The germline V gene encodes CDR1 SGHTA and CDR2 FQGNSA. In DNA, the CDR3 is TGTGCCAGCAGCCCCGACAGGGAGTCTGGCTACACCTTC. Its translation is CASSPDRESGYTF.

The chain recombines TRBV5-4 with TRBJ1-5; possibly TRBD1 for D (6 bases). Germline CDR1 SGHNT, CDR2 YYREEE (reference sequence). V was clipped by 4 bases and J by 9 bases, with 11 bases between them. This CDR3 is built from 12 residues. CDR3 bases: TGTGCCAGCAGCGAACAGGGTCGGCCCCAGCATTTT. This codes for CASSEQGRPQHF.

The chain is built from TRBV11-2 and TRBJ2-7, with 10 bases matching TRBD1. The CDR3 sequence is 17 residues long. With 5 bases clipped from V and 4 bases from J, the junction kept 14 bases outside the gene matches. Germline V gives CDR1 SGHAT, CDR2 FQNNGV. CDR3 sequence reads: CASSLLKGQGNQYEQYF. CDR3 DNA: TGTGCCAGCAGCCTATTAAAGGGACAGGGGAACCAATACGAGCAGTACTTC. Supplemented by reference TRBV11-2 and TRBJ2-7, the full variable domain reads EAGVAQSPRYKIIEKRQSVAFWCNPISGHATLYWYQQILGQGPKLLIQFQNNGVVDDSQLPKDRFSAERLKGVDSTLKIQPAKLEDSAVYLCASSLLKGQGNQYEQYFGPGTRLTVT.